This T cell receptor (beta chain) was sequenced in a study of blood T cells in healthy people across ages (dated by TCRdb to between 2014 and 2017). Regarding the research as a whole: Template switching captured roughly one uniquely barcoded TCR beta cDNA molecule per two T cells in model experiments. Age-related changes in TCR beta repertoire diversity were measured in the study by deep sequencing normalized with unique cDNA molecular identifiers. Using the same blood draw, the study looked at two additional independent replicas of 1 million unique cDNA reads for two donors, one aged 18 to 29 and the other aged 80 or older. To avoid experimental bias, donors of different ages were randomly spread across the sequencing lanes. The donors were split into four age groups: young (average about 16 years), middle-aged (39), aged (roughly 65) and long-lived (more than 80). Paper-wide results and their limitations: Compared with the aged group, the long-lived group had more naive CD4+ T cells, fewer expanded clones and increased TCR diversity, suggesting age selection. Observed TCR beta diversity correlated strongly with the percentage of naive T cells measured by flow cytometry. Since profiling was done on bulk unsorted PBMCs, naive and antigen-experienced compartments could not be conclusively compared. Observed TCR beta diversity per million T cells fell roughly linearly with age, and a significant reduction was already apparent by age roughly 41. Because the CMV infection status of the donors was unknown, age-related changes in expanded clonotypes may potentially have been confounded. Total diversity estimates from one million sequenced T cells were considered lower bounds and underestimates.

The donors were 40 or so Caucasian individuals from Russia, aged roughly 6 to 100 years, who were systemically healthy. About 9.1 milliliters of peripheral blood were collected from each donor into EDTA-treated Vacutainer tubes. Ficoll-Paque density-gradient centrifugation was used to isolate PBMCs, with at least 6.5 million per sample. Trizol reagent was used to extract total RNA from PBMCs, with at least 5 micrograms per sample. For every donor, flow cytometry on a PBMC aliquot measured the percentage of naive CD45RAhigh/CD27high T cells. Based on the germline V gene, the CDR1 and CDR2 sequences are SGHVS and FNYEAQ. Germline trimming: 1 base from V, 6 bases from J; junction bases outside gene matches: 10. Measured from the cysteine to the phenylalanine, the CDR3 is 16 residues long. Only the CDR3 part of the read is kept: 48 bases, read in frame from the first base. The receptor library was made with 5' RACE. Sequencing relied on an Illumina HiSeq 2500. A second PCR of 7 to 11 cycles was performed with a sample-barcoded 5' primer and a J-beta primer mix. A template-switch 5' adaptor carrying 12 random nucleotides introduced a unique molecular identifier onto each TCR beta cDNA molecule. Each sample yielded at least 2.5 million CDR3-containing paired-end reads. First-strand cDNA was synthesized from all RNA with the Mint cDNA synthesis kit, primed by a TRBC-specific oligonucleotide. Following uracil-DNA glycosylase treatment, a first 18-cycle PCR with universal primers M1SS and BC2_uni_R was performed on all cDNA. Per the authors' processing: For normalization, 1 million high-quality reads, each with a distinct molecular identifier, were randomly selected from each sample. Instead of being binned into consensus sequences, reads that shared molecular identifiers were thrown out. MiTCR, set to a Q25 quality threshold and the strictest error-elimination algorithm, was used for CDR3 identification, clonotype clustering and error correction. A nonparametric unseen species model with Euler transformation was used to estimate a lower bound on total TCR beta diversity. Through fastp at Q25 and MiXCR, TCRdb rebuilt clones from the public reads, retaining in-frame beta chains. One record per CDR3 amino acid sequence lists the most common genes and DNA. V and J calls and clone size were set by TCRdb, not the authors. This sample comprises about 1,600,000 distinct CDR3 sequences, around 42% of them detected only once. The ten biggest clones cover 7% to 9.5% of the sample.

On this clonotype itself: This clone's antigen is unknown. Per-nucleotide qualities are absent, and no much larger clonotype sits a single base away.

The V and J genes are TRBV7-6 and TRBJ2-3; 7 bases in the middle match TRBD2. This sequence originates from a woman between 18 and 29 years old in good health. Sequenced material: blood. The nucleotide sequence reads TGTGCCAGCAGCTTAGAAGTTGGTAGCGGGCCGGATACGCAGTATTTT. Protein translation: CASSLEVGSGPDTQYF. Where the CDR3 stops, the reference TRBV7-6 and TRBJ2-3 genes take over; the full variable domain is GAGVSQSPRYKVTKRGQDVALRCDPISGHVSLYWYRQALGQGPEFLTYFNYEAQQDKSGLPNDRFSAERPEGSISTLTIQRTEQRDSAMYRCASSLEVGSGPDTQYFGPGTRLTVL.